Listed below are T cell receptor beta chains from one sample, sequenced in a study of blood T cell repertoires in COVID-19. Data came from immunoSEQ multiplex PCR; TCRdb stores just in-frame clones and leaves some out. This repertoire shows approximately 300,000 clones, around 90% found once; its top ten account for around 6.6%. Sequenced sample: peripheral blood. The receptors here all came from a man younger than 30 who had recovered from COVID-19. Each CDR3 is given with its conserved first and last residue. The D gene is left open where the match is weak. Rows give clone size only sometimes, using once, few, many, or a class for an expanded clone.

TRBJ1-1 | TRBV20-1 | - | - | CSASRQGTTEAFF | TGCAGTGCTAGTCGGCAGGGCACCACTGAAGCTTTCTTT
TRBJ2-1 | TRBV11-2 | - | TRBD2 | CASSLRGGRVGNEQFF | TGTGCCAGCAGCTTAAGGGGAGGGAGGGTCGGCAATGAGCAGTTCTTC
TRBJ1-1 | TRBV19 | once | TRBD1 | CASSIIGTGYTEAFF | TGTGCCAGTAGTATTATAGGGACAGGGTACACTGAAGCTTTCTTT
TRBJ1-4 | TRBV20-1 | - | - | CSAAGGAAPVF | TGCAGTGCTGCCGGGGGGGCAGCCCCTGTTTTT
TRBJ2-3 | TRBV10-2 | few | TRBD2 | CASLAAGEQYF | TGCGCCAGCCTGGCTGCGGGGGAGCAGTATTTT
TRBJ2-7 | TRBV28 | - | - | CASIQGGTSSYEQYF | TGTGCCAGCATCCAAGGTGGGACAAGTAGCTACGAGCAGTACTTC
TRBJ1-1 | TRBV25-1 | - | - | CASSGLDRINMNTEAFF | TGTGCCAGCAGTGGCCTCGACAGGATTAATATGAACACTGAAGCTTTCTTT
TRBJ2-1 | TRBV5-1 | - | TRBD2 | CASSPGLAGDEQFF | TGCGCCAGCAGCCCGGGACTAGCGGGAGATGAGCAGTTCTTC
TRBJ2-7 | TRBV11-2 | - | - | CASSLERILYEQYF | TGTGCCAGCAGCTTAGAGCGAATCCTCTACGAGCAGTACTTC
TRBJ2-1 | TRBV10-2 | - | - | CATDIYNEQFF | TGCGCCACCGACATCTACAATGAGCAGTTCTTC
TRBJ2-1 | TRBV12-3/TRBV12-4 | few | TRBD1 | CASSQDRYNEQFF | TGTGCCAGCAGTCAGGACAGGTACAATGAGCAGTTCTTC
TRBJ1-1 | TRBV15 | - | TRBD1 | CATSRPRDRPLEAFF | TGTGCCACCAGCAGACCACGGGACAGGCCCCTTGAAGCTTTCTTT
TRBJ1-6 | TRBV5-8 | once | - | CASSSGTLNSPLHF | TGTGCCAGCAGTTCCGGGACATTAAATTCACCCCTCCACTTT
TRBJ2-2 | TRBV7-9 | - | TRBD1 | CASSFTGGTGELFF | TGTGCCAGCAGCTTTACAGGGGGCACCGGGGAGCTGTTTTTT
TRBJ1-1 | TRBV6-1 | - | - | CASSEKGGDEAFF | TGTGCCAGCAGTGAAAAAGGGGGTGATGAAGCTTTCTTT
TRBJ2-6 | TRBV15 | once | TRBD1 | CATSRDRWTGSLSGANVLTF | TGTGCCACCAGCAGAGATCGGTGGACAGGGAGCCTCTCTGGGGCCAACGTCCTGACTTTC
TRBJ2-1 | TRBV19 | - | TRBD2 | CASSAGLAGFSYNEQFF | TGTGCCAGTAGTGCGGGACTAGCGGGATTCTCCTACAATGAGCAGTTCTTC
TRBJ1-1 | TRBV5-8 | - | TRBD1 | CASSWGQGRTEAFF | TGTGCCAGCAGCTGGGGACAGGGGCGAACTGAAGCTTTCTTT
TRBJ1-1 | TRBV19 | once | TRBD1 | CASSIRQGGTEAFF | TGTGCCAGTAGTATAAGACAGGGAGGAACTGAAGCTTTCTTT
TRBJ1-4 | TRBV6-5 | - | - | CASSLTLGARKLFF | TGTGCCAGCAGCCTGACTCTAGGGGCCCGAAAACTGTTTTTT
TRBJ2-7 | TRBV7-2 | - | TRBD2 | CASSPEREVYEQYF | TGTGCCAGCAGCCCGGAGCGGGAAGTCTACGAGCAGTACTTC
TRBJ1-2 | TRBV5-4 | - | - | CASSLYNLDSGYTF | TGTGCCAGCAGCTTGTATAATCTCGACAGTGGCTACACCTTC